Listed below are T cell receptor beta chains from one sample, sequenced in a study of response to subunit inactivated influenza vaccine. Each CDR3 protein is one row after TCRdb ran MiXCR on the RT-PCR reads. The sample consists of more than 450,000 distinct CDR3 sequences, around 10% of them appearing once. This sample also belongs to another study, concerning T cells expressing NK-cell markers.

The sequencing here drew on PBMCs from blood, taken on the day of vaccination. The source of these receptors is a man aged 45-65 years who received an inactivated influenza vaccine. Both conserved end residues are part of each CDR3. D genes are given only for firm matches. Clone sizes are given selectively: once, few, many, or a class where the clone is expanded.

d_call clone_size j_call v_call cdr3_nt cdr3_aa
- - TRBJ2-1 TRBV30 TGTGCCTGGAGTGTACCCGGGCGAGTTAATGAGCAGTTCTTC CAWSVPGRVNEQFF
- - TRBJ2-7 TRBV18 TGTGCCAGCTCCCGGGGGGTCACAGGGTTCGAGCAGTACTTC CASSRGVTGFEQYF
TRBD1 many TRBJ2-5 TRBV12-3/TRBV12-4 TGTGCCAGCAGTTTGTTTGGACAGGCCGCGGAGACCCAGTACTTC CASSLFGQAAETQYF
- many TRBJ2-3 TRBV5-1 TGCGCCAGCAGCCCCCCTTCAGATACGCAGTATTTT CASSPPSDTQYF
- few TRBJ2-7 TRBV7-9 TGTGCCAGCAGCCCAGGGTCGGCAGTCTACGAGCAGTACTTC CASSPGSAVYEQYF
TRBD2 many TRBJ2-5 TRBV7-7 TGTGCCAGCAGCCCTACCTGGACTAGCGGGAGGGTACTCGAGACCCAGTACTTC CASSPTWTSGRVLETQYF
TRBD1 many TRBJ2-7 TRBV20-1 TGCAGTGCGCGGACAGGTCTCGTCGAGCAGTACTTC CSARTGLVEQYF
- - TRBJ1-1 TRBV4-2 TGTGCCAGCAGCCAAGGTGCGGGGGGGACTGAAGCTTTCTTT CASSQGAGGTEAFF
TRBD1 few TRBJ1-6 TRBV6-5 TGTGCCAGCAGTTACCGGGACAGGGCTTATTCACCCCTCCACTTT CASSYRDRAYSPLHF
- few TRBJ1-5 TRBV18 TGTGCCAGCTCACCGGACAGTTATCAGCCCCAGCATTTT CASSPDSYQPQHF
TRBD2 few TRBJ2-3 TRBV6-1 TGTGCCAGGACTATTAGCGGGGGGGAGCCCACAGATACGCAGTATTTT CARTISGGEPTDTQYF
- - TRBJ2-7 TRBV5-1 TGCGCCAGCAGCTTGAAACCCTACGAGCAGTACTTC CASSLKPYEQYF
- - TRBJ1-5 TRBV7-2 TGTGCCAGCAGCTTGCCGGGACAACCGGATAGCAATCAGCCCCAGCATTTT CASSLPGQPDSNQPQHF
- - TRBJ1-2 TRBV6-2/TRBV6-3 TGTGCCAGCAGCCCACAACAGGGCGGTTTTCGCTACACCTTC CASSPQQGGFRYTF
TRBD1 - TRBJ1-1 TRBV28 TGTGCCAGCAGTTTATGGGACAGGGGGATAGCTTTCTTT CASSLWDRGIAFF
- few TRBJ2-3 TRBV20-1 TGCAGTGCTAGAGATCTGCGGATCACAGATACGCAGTATTTT CSARDLRITDTQYF
TRBD2 many TRBJ2-3 TRBV20-1 TGCAGTGCTGATACTAGCGGGGCTACAGATACGCAGTATTTT CSADTSGATDTQYF
TRBD1 few TRBJ2-5 TRBV5-4 TGTGCCAGCAGCACAGGCGACAGGGGTCGTAGCGAGACCCAGTACTTC CASSTGDRGRSETQYF
- few TRBJ1-1 TRBV7-9 TGTGCCAGCAGCTTTGACACGGAGACTTCTGAAGCTTTCTTT CASSFDTETSEAFF
- - TRBJ2-3 TRBV5-1 TGCGCCAGCAGCGCTGGCTCAGATACGCAGTATTTT CASSAGSDTQYF
- - TRBJ2-6 TRBV27 TGTGCCAGCAGTTTCAGGGGAACCGGGGCCAACGTCCTGACTTTC CASSFRGTGANVLTF
TRBD1 - TRBJ2-7 TRBV7-9 TGTGCCAGCAGCTTAGCGGGGGACAGACCTTACGAGCAGTACTTC CASSLAGDRPYEQYF
- few TRBJ2-1 TRBV7-8 TGTGCCAGCAGCTTAGAGGACAGAAACAATGAGCAGTTCTTC CASSLEDRNNEQFF
TRBD2 - TRBJ2-3 TRBV4-3 TGCGCCAGCAGCCAAGTCAGCGGGACTTGGGGAGATACGCAGTATTTT CASSQVSGTWGDTQYF
- few TRBJ2-3 TRBV11-1 TGTGCCAGCACAACGGGGTATCGGCAGTTCAAGAACCCCGATACGCAGTATTTT CASTTGYRQFKNPDTQYF
- few TRBJ2-7 TRBV7-9 TGTGCCAGCAGCCCCGGGAGTTACTACGAGCAGTACTTC CASSPGSYYEQYF
- many TRBJ2-2 TRBV20-1 TGCAGTGCTAGAGATGAATGGGGAAAGTGGGACACCGGGGAGCTGTTTTTT CSARDEWGKWDTGELFF
- - TRBJ2-7 TRBV5-6 TGTGCCAGCAGCTTGCGGGGGGCGCGGGACGAGCAGTACTTC CASSLRGARDEQYF
TRBD2 - TRBJ2-2 TRBV7-2 TGTGCCAGCAGCTCCCTAGCGGGGACCGCGAACACCGGGGAGCTGTTTTTT CASSSLAGTANTGELFF
- many TRBJ2-7 TRBV29-1 TGCAGCGCCCAGGGCGGCGGCGAGCAGTACTTC CSAQGGGEQYF
TRBD1 - TRBJ2-1 TRBV5-1 TGCGCCAGCAGCCGGGACAGGGGGCAGTGGAATGAGCAGTTCTTC CASSRDRGQWNEQFF
TRBD2 - TRBJ2-3 TRBV29-1 TGCAGCGCCGACGGACTAGCGGGAGGGATAGATACGCAGTATTTT CSADGLAGGIDTQYF
TRBD2 many TRBJ2-3 TRBV29-1 TGCAGCGTCGGACTAGCGGCTAGCACAGATACGCAGTATTTT CSVGLAASTDTQYF
- few TRBJ2-1 TRBV18 TGTGCCAGCTCACCAGGGGGGCTCGGTAGAAGCTCCTACAATGAGCAGTTCTTC CASSPGGLGRSSYNEQFF
TRBD2 - TRBJ2-1 TRBV2 TGTGCCAGCAGGGAGCGGGAGCTTAACAATGAGCAGTTCTTC CASRERELNNEQFF
TRBD1 - TRBJ2-3 TRBV7-6 TGTGCCAGCAGCTTCGACAGGGACAGGGGGTGGGCAGATACGCAGTATTTT CASSFDRDRGWADTQYF
- few TRBJ2-1 TRBV20-1 TGCAGTGCTAGAGAAGCGCCGGGTGAGCAGTTCTTC CSAREAPGEQFF
- few TRBJ2-3 TRBV20-1 TGCAGTGCTAGAGATCTAGTTACCTTTTTGGATACGCAGTATTTT CSARDLVTFLDTQYF
TRBD2 few TRBJ2-2 TRBV12-3/TRBV12-4 TGTGCCAGCAGCTTTAGCGGGACTTACACCGGGGAGCTGTTTTTT CASSFSGTYTGELFF
TRBD1 - TRBJ2-3 TRBV20-1 TGCAGTGCTGATCCGATTACAGGGGTCGAAGATACGCAGTATTTT CSADPITGVEDTQYF
- - TRBJ1-2 TRBV15 TGTGCCACCAGCCCACGAGGACCTAGTAACTATGGCTACACCTTC CATSPRGPSNYGYTF
TRBD1 many TRBJ1-2 TRBV9 TGTGCCAGCAAAGGGACAGCCAATTATGGCTACACCTTC CASKGTANYGYTF
TRBD2 many TRBJ2-1 TRBV5-1 TGCGCCAGCAGCTTGGAGGGGCTAGCGGGGGTAGATGAGCAGTTCTTC CASSLEGLAGVDEQFF
- few TRBJ1-1 TRBV5-1 TGCGCCAGCAGCTTGGATGCAGGGGCGAACACTGAAGCTTTCTTT CASSLDAGANTEAFF
- - TRBJ1-1 TRBV9 TGTGCCAGCAGCGTAACGGGGGGCGGCTCGAACACTGAAGCTTTCTTT CASSVTGGGSNTEAFF
- many TRBJ1-5 TRBV7-9 TGTGCCAGCAGTCTGGGCCACAATCAGCCCCAGCATTTT CASSLGHNQPQHF
TRBD2 - TRBJ2-1 TRBV10-3 TGTGCCATCTCCCTAACTAGCGGGAGGTACAATGAGCAGTTCTTC CAISLTSGRYNEQFF
- - TRBJ2-2 TRBV19 TGTGCCAGTATGTGGACAGTGAACACCGGGGAGCTGTTTTTT CASMWTVNTGELFF
- many TRBJ2-3 TRBV5-5 TGTGCCAGCAGCCGGGGACGGGTGGAAGATACGCAGTATTTT CASSRGRVEDTQYF
- many TRBJ2-3 TRBV29-1 TGCAGCGTTGATGGGTCCACAGATACGCAGTATTTT CSVDGSTDTQYF
TRBD2 - TRBJ2-1 TRBV7-2 TGTGCCAGCAGCTTATTTGGCGGGGGCAATGAGCAGTTCTTC CASSLFGGGNEQFF
TRBD2 - TRBJ2-5 TRBV19 TGTGCCAGTAGTGTCTCCGGGAGGATTGAGACCCAGTACTTC CASSVSGRIETQYF
- few TRBJ2-1 TRBV6-5 TGTGCCAGCACCGCAGCCAATGAGCAGTTCTTC CASTAANEQFF
TRBD1 few TRBJ2-2 TRBV14 TGTGCCAGCAGCCAAGATTCTTGGACAGGGGGGACCGGGGAGCTGTTTTTT CASSQDSWTGGTGELFF
- few TRBJ2-7 TRBV12-3/TRBV12-4 TGTGCCAGCACCGCAGTATTCCACGAGCAGTACTTC CASTAVFHEQYF